A selection of T cell receptor beta chains follows, all from one sample in a study of graft-versus-host responses after intestinal transplantation. Libraries were prepared by immunoSEQ multiplex PCR; TCRdb keeps only in-frame clonotypes and omits some of them. This table holds roughly 40,000 clones, more than 80% found once. This specimen was PBMCs, taken about 310 days after intestinal transplant. The source of these receptors is a human patient who received an intestinal transplant, so some T cells may come from the graft donor. Each CDR3 is given with its conserved first and last residue. The D gene is left open where the match is weak. Clone size is stated in some rows and not others, as once, few, many or a class when expanded.

d_call	cdr3_length	j_call	v_call	clone_size	cdr3_nt	cdr3_aa
.	15	TRBJ2-7	TRBV19	.	TGTGCCAGTAGTGCGCGGGTCCCCCCCTCCTACGAGCAGTACTTC	CASSARVPPSYEQYF
.	12	TRBJ1-1	TRBV29-1	.	TGCAGCGTTGTTAGGAGCAACACTGAAGCTTTCTTT	CSVVRSNTEAFF
.	14	TRBJ1-2	TRBV19	.	TGTGCCAGTATCTATCGGCCCATAGGCTATGGCTACACCTTC	CASIYRPIGYGYTF
.	13	TRBJ2-1	TRBV11-1	.	TGTGCCAGCAGCTTACCTAGCTCTAGTGAGCAGTTCTTC	CASSLPSSSEQFF
.	14	TRBJ1-1	TRBV12-5	.	TGTGCTAGTGGCCCCCGGGGAGGGGCCACTGAAGCTTTCTTT	CASGPRGGATEAFF
.	16	TRBJ1-1	TRBV5-1	.	TGCGCCAGCAGCCTACAAGGACAGAATGAACACACTGAAGCTTTCTTT	CASSLQGQNEHTEAFF
.	14	TRBJ1-6	TRBV6-9	.	TGTGCCAGCAGCAGCTTAGATTATAATTCACCCCTCCACTTT	CASSSLDYNSPLHF
.	15	TRBJ1-1	TRBV11-2	.	TGTGCCAGCAGCTTATCGGACAGTTTGAACACTGAAGCTTTCTTT	CASSLSDSLNTEAFF
.	15	TRBJ2-3	TRBV11-2	.	TGTGCCAGCAGCTCCCGGAGAGCTAGCACAGATACGCAGTATTTT	CASSSRRASTDTQYF
TRBD2	18	TRBJ2-1	TRBV5-4	.	TGTGCCAGCAGTACCGGGACTAGCGGGACTAGTTCCTACAATGAGCAGTTCTTC	CASSTGTSGTSSYNEQFF
.	15	TRBJ2-7	TRBV9	.	TGTGCCAGCAGCCGGACCCAAACTTTAGTGTACGAGCAGTACTTC	CASSRTQTLVYEQYF
.	14	TRBJ1-3	TRBV6-1	.	TGTGCCAGCACCGTAAGTGTCTCTGGAAACACCATATATTTT	CASTVSVSGNTIYF
TRBD1	14	TRBJ1-3	TRBV2	.	TGTGCCAGCTCCCGGACAGGGGGGGGAAACACCATATATTTT	CASSRTGGGNTIYF
TRBD1	14	TRBJ1-3	TRBV6-1	.	TGTGCCAGCACCACTGGACAGGCCGGAAACACCATATATTTT	CASTTGQAGNTIYF
.	14	TRBJ1-2	TRBV6-5	.	TGTGCCAGCAGTTACTCGTCGGGGGCCGGTGGCTACACCTTC	CASSYSSGAGGYTF
TRBD2	15	TRBJ2-7	TRBV25-1	.	TGTGCCAGCAGTGCAGCGGGGGGTGTAACCTACGAGCAGTACTTC	CASSAAGGVTYEQYF
.	15	TRBJ1-3	TRBV9	.	TGTGCCAGCAGCGTAGAGTGGGGGGCTGGAAACACCATATATTTT	CASSVEWGAGNTIYF
.	15	TRBJ2-7	TRBV5-1	.	TGCGCCAGCAGCCCACTCGAAAGATCCCCCTACGAGCAGTACTTC	CASSPLERSPYEQYF
.	17	TRBJ1-2	TRBV29-1	.	TGCAGCGTTGAAACCGACCGGTTAAGGGCTAACAACTATGGCTACACCTTC	CSVETDRLRANNYGYTF
.	11	TRBJ2-3	TRBV19	few	TGTGCCAGTAGTATAGCAGATACGCAGTATTTT	CASSIADTQYF
TRBD1	11	TRBJ2-1	TRBV5-6	.	TGTGCCAGCAGCATGGGACAGGGGTGGTTCTTC	CASSMGQGWFF
.	13	TRBJ2-7	TRBV6-5	.	TGTGCCAGCTACGGGGCGCGGCCCTACGAGCAGTACTTC	CASYGARPYEQYF
.	11	TRBJ2-7	TRBV11-2	.	TGTGCCAGCAGCTTCAAGTACGAGCAGTACTTC	CASSFKYEQYF
TRBD1	14	TRBJ1-2	TRBV29-1	.	TGCAGCGTTGAAAAGGGGGCAGGGAACTATGGCTACACCTTC	CSVEKGAGNYGYTF
TRBD2	15	TRBJ2-7	TRBV5-1	once	TGCGCCAGCAGCCTGGCCCGAGCGGGAGGCGGGGAGCAGTACTTC	CASSLARAGGGEQYF
TRBD2	15	TRBJ2-1	TRBV6-4	.	TGTGCCAGCAGTCGTGGGAGCGGGGGGCCGAATGAGCAGTTCTTC	CASSRGSGGPNEQFF
.	14	TRBJ2-3	TRBV5-1	.	TGCGCCAGCGCGGAGCGCAGGGACACAGATACGCAGTATTTT	CASAERRDTDTQYF
.	14	TRBJ2-3	TRBV7-3	.	TGTGCCAGCAGCTCCCGGGGAGACACAGATACGCAGTATTTT	CASSSRGDTDTQYF
TRBD2	17	TRBJ2-2	TRBV4-1	.	TGCGCCGGCAGCCAAGATCAAGGGAGGGCTAGACCCGGGGAGCTGTTTTTT	CAGSQDQGRARPGELFF
.	13	TRBJ1-1	TRBV6-1	.	TGTGCCATCGGGTCAGCTTTGAACACTGAAGCTTTCTTT	CAIGSALNTEAFF
.	14	TRBJ1-2	TRBV19	.	TGTGCCAGTAGTGCCCGGAACAACCACTATGGCTACACCTTC	CASSARNNHYGYTF
.	15	TRBJ2-7	TRBV18	.	TGTGCCAGCTCACCACGGCACGGGGTAGGTGACGAGCAGTACTTC	CASSPRHGVGDEQYF
TRBD2	15	TRBJ2-7	TRBV4-1	.	TGCGCCAGCAGCCAAACGGCGGGGGGTACCTACGAGCAGTACTTC	CASSQTAGGTYEQYF
TRBD2	16	TRBJ2-1	TRBV9	.	TGTGCCAGCAGCTCCGGCGGGGGGGCCTATCGCGATGAGCAGTTCTTC	CASSSGGGAYRDEQFF
TRBD1	13	TRBJ1-5	TRBV7-3	.	TGTGCCAGCAGCCCCGCAGGGGGCCAGCCCCAGCATTTT	CASSPAGGQPQHF
.	14	TRBJ1-5	TRBV6-6	.	TGTGCCAGCAGTTGGGGATATAGCAATCAGCCCCAGCATTTT	CASSWGYSNQPQHF
.	14	TRBJ2-1	TRBV15	few	TGTGCCACCAGCCCTCAGGGGATGGGAGGTGAGCAGTTCTTC	CATSPQGMGGEQFF
.	16	TRBJ2-7	TRBV5-1	.	TGCGCCAGCAGCTTGGTCGGGACTCCTCAGTGGGACGAGCAGTACTTC	CASSLVGTPQWDEQYF
.	14	TRBJ2-5	TRBV11-2	once	TGTGCCAGCAGCTTAGAGGCAGGGCAAGAGACCCAGTACTTC	CASSLEAGQETQYF
TRBD2	15	TRBJ2-7	TRBV4-1	.	TGCGCCAGCAGCCGGGAGCGGGAAGTCACCTACGAGCAGTACTTC	CASSREREVTYEQYF
TRBD1	14	TRBJ2-7	TRBV6-1	.	TGTGCCAGCGCCCGTGGGACAGGATCCTACGAGCAGTACTTC	CASARGTGSYEQYF
TRBD2	15	TRBJ2-7	TRBV6-1	.	TGTGCCAGCCGTCCACAAGCGGGGGCAACCTACGAGCAGTACTTC	CASRPQAGATYEQYF
.	15	TRBJ1-2	TRBV7-2	.	TGTGCCAGCAGCTCCGCGGGACGGACGACCTATGGCTACACCTTC	CASSSAGRTTYGYTF
.	15	TRBJ2-7	TRBV6-1	.	TGTGCCAGCAGTGAAGAAGTCAGTGGCTCCTACGAGCAGTACTTC	CASSEEVSGSYEQYF
.	14	TRBJ2-2	TRBV15	.	TGTGCCACCAGCAGCAGGGTCAAGGCCGGGGAGCTGTTTTTT	CATSSRVKAGELFF
.	15	TRBJ2-3	TRBV9	.	TGTGCCAGCAGCGTAGTTCAGGGAAGCACAGATACGCAGTATTTT	CASSVVQGSTDTQYF
TRBD2	17	TRBJ2-1	TRBV4-3	.	TGCGCCAGCAGCCAAGGCCCAGCGGGGCCAACAATCAATGAGCAGTTCTTC	CASSQGPAGPTINEQFF
.	13	TRBJ1-4	TRBV5-6	.	TGTGCCAGCAGCTTGAGTACTAATGAAAAACTGTTTTTT	CASSLSTNEKLFF
TRBD1	15	TRBJ1-2	TRBV6-6	.	TGTGCCAGCAGTTACAACGACAGGGCCCTCTATGGCTACACCTTC	CASSYNDRALYGYTF
.	18	TRBJ2-7	TRBV7-9	.	TGTGCCAGCAGCTTAAAGTGGGGTGGCAGGTGGGGCTTCTACGAGCAGTACTTC	CASSLKWGGRWGFYEQYF
.	14	TRBJ1-3	TRBV6-1	.	TGTGCCAGCAGGGGGACTAGCTCTGGAAACACCATATATTTT	CASRGTSSGNTIYF
TRBD1	15	TRBJ2-5	TRBV11-3	.	TGTGCCAGCAGCCCGGGGACAGTTGGTCAAGAGACCCAGTACTTC	CASSPGTVGQETQYF
TRBD1	15	TRBJ2-7	TRBV5-1	.	TGCGCCAGCAGCTTGGCCCCGACAGGGTCCTACGAGCAGTACTTC	CASSLAPTGSYEQYF
.	17	TRBJ1-1	TRBV28	.	TGTGCCAGCAGTTTACCCGCGGGTCGCCAGCTGAACACTGAAGCTTTCTTT	CASSLPAGRQLNTEAFF
TRBD2	18	TRBJ2-2	TRBV9	.	TGTGCCAGCAGCGTAGACAGCGGGGCCCTCTCGAACACCGGGGAGCTGTTTTTT	CASSVDSGALSNTGELFF
TRBD1	14	TRBJ2-7	TRBV27	.	TGTGCCAGCAGTCCTCGGGACAGGGGACGCGAGCAGTACTTC	CASSPRDRGREQYF
TRBD1	14	TRBJ2-7	TRBV11-2	.	TGTGCCAGCAGCTTAGGGGACAGGGTATCCGAGCAGTACTTC	CASSLGDRVSEQYF
TRBD2	14	TRBJ2-3	TRBV2	.	TGTGCCAGCAGTTTGGAGCGGGGGTCGGATACGCAGTATTTT	CASSLERGSDTQYF
TRBD1	16	TRBJ2-5	TRBV4-1	.	TGCGCCAGCAGCCAAGATGGGACAGGGGTGTACGAGACCCAGTACTTC	CASSQDGTGVYETQYF